This passage covers 17 T cell receptor beta chains from one sample sequenced in a study of T cell responses to AZD1222 COVID-19 vaccine. Here immunoSEQ multiplex PCR was the method, and the copy in TCRdb shows in-frame clones only, minus some. The sample consists of about 130,000 clones, around 92% of them appearing once. Sequenced here: peripheral blood, sampled on day 0 of AZD1222 vaccination. These receptors were obtained from an adult in good health.

The chain combines TRBV15 with TRBJ2-5; no clear D. Germline loops: CDR1 LNHNV, CDR2 YYDKDF (reference sequence). The V and J ends lost 0 bases and 5 bases respectively, with 4 bases between them. The CDR3 has 12 residues. Here the CDR3 reads CATSRDGETQYF. The CDR3 DNA sequence: TGTGCCACCAGCAGAGATGGGGAGACCCAGTACTTC. Drawing the rest from reference TRBV15 and TRBJ2-5, the complete variable domain is DAMVIQNPRYQVTQFGKPVTLSCSQTLNHNVMYWYQQKSSQAPKLLFHYYDKDFNNEADTPDNFQSRRPNTSFCFLDIRSPGLGDTAMYLCATSRDGETQYFGPGTRLLVL.

This clone was recorded a few times. This sequence joins TRBV5-4 and TRBJ1-1; 7 bases match TRBD1. This CDR3 comprises 13 residues. Germline CDR1 SGHNT, CDR2 YYREEE (reference sequence). The ends lost 0 bases at V and 10 bases at J; junction bases unmatched: 6. CDR3 loop: CASSLEGALLAFF. CDR3 in DNA: TGTGCCAGCAGCTTGGAGGGGGCGCTACTAGCTTTCTTT.

The chain recombines TRBV7-2 with TRBJ1-1; maybe TRBD1 (6 bases). CDR3 length: 13 amino acids. V lost 3 bases and J 3 bases, leaving 8 bases between the germline ends. Per germline, CDR1 SGHTA and CDR2 FQGNSA. CDR3 region: CASSFSGDTEAFF. DNA for the CDR3: TGTGCCAGCAGCTTTTCAGGGGACACTGAAGCTTTCTTT.

The chain has TRBV4-2 and TRBJ2-7, with D perhaps matching TRBD2 (5 bases). The germline V gene encodes CDR1 LGHNA and CDR2 YNFKEQ. This CDR3 contains 14 residues. V shed 0 bases and J shed 0 bases, with 6 bases lying between them. This chain's CDR3 is CASSQDLASYEQYF. CDR3 nucleotides: TGTGCCAGCAGCCAAGATCTAGCCTCCTACGAGCAGTACTTC.

Remarks on this clone: Other DNA sequences of this sample code for an identical CDR3. The chain links TRBV7-3 to TRBJ2-5; 8 bases align to TRBD2. This CDR3 comprises 14 residues. Per germline, CDR1 SGHTA and CDR2 FQGTGA. Unmatched junction bases numbered 4, after V lost 5 bases and J lost 2 bases. CDR3 sequence reads: CASSLAGKQETQYF. Written as DNA, the CDR3 is TGTGCCAGCAGCCTAGCGGGCAAACAAGAGACCCAGTACTTC.

The chain combines TRBV19 with TRBJ2-1, with D perhaps being TRBD1 or TRBD2 (5 bases each). The CDR3 contains 15 residues. Trimming left V 7 bases short and J 5 bases short, with 18 bases between. From germline, CDR1 is LNHDA and CDR2 SQIVND (reference sequence). The CDR3 region has the DNA TGTGCCAGTACCGATTCGGGACGGCCGAACAATGAGCAGTTCTTC. Its translation: CASTDSGRPNNEQFF.

The V and J genes are TRBV24-1 and TRBJ1-1; no firm D call. V was cut by 4 bases and J by 0 bases, with 20 bases left in between. CDR3 size: 18 residues. Germline values: CDR1 KGHDR, CDR2 SFDVKD. CDR3 nucleotide sequence: TGTGCCACCAGTGAGCCCGGAACACCCAGCACCATGAACACTGAAGCTTTCTTT. Translated: CATSEPGTPSTMNTEAFF.

The rearrangement links TRBV28 to TRBJ1-1; weak D call: TRBD1 (5 bases). Germline V lookup: CDR1 MDHEN, CDR2 SYDVKM. This CDR3 has 13 amino acids. V lost 7 bases and J 10 bases, leaving 19 bases between the germline ends. DNA for the CDR3: TGTGCCAGCACCCTAAGTAAGCAGGGAAGAGCTTTCTTT. This gives the protein CASTLSKQGRAFF.

This chain joins TRBV7-3 and TRBJ2-2; possible D gene TRBD1, 6 bases. The CDR3 has 18 residues. The V gene's germline CDR1 is SGHTA and CDR2 FQGTGA. V was shortened by 1 base and J by 3 bases, with 18 bases between the two germline ends. The CDR3: CASSLNSDSQVDTGELFF. The CDR3 coding sequence is TGTGCCAGCAGCTTAAATTCGGACAGCCAGGTGGACACCGGGGAGCTGTTTTTT.

This clone has a single count. The rearrangement uses TRBV7-2 and TRBJ2-4; D possibly corresponds to TRBD2 (6 bases). The CDR3 runs 13 residues. Trimming removed 1 base from V and 7 bases from J, with 8 bases in between. Germline-derived CDR1 and CDR2 are SGHTA and FQGNSA. The CDR3 region is CASSLGLENIQYF. CDR3 nucleotide sequence: TGTGCCAGCAGCTTAGGACTAGAGAACATTCAGTACTTC.

The genes are TRBV29-1 and TRBJ1-2; TRBD1 agrees at 7 bases. CDR1 SQVTM and CDR2 ANQGSEA come from the germline V gene. The CDR3 is 16 amino acids. J lost 1 base, V lost 7 bases, and 15 bases had no gene match. CDR3 sequence (DNA): TGCAGCGCCCCAGAAGGGAAGGGGGCGGTTAACTATGGCTACACCTTC. It encodes CSAPEGKGAVNYGYTF.

This clone was detected only once. V is TRBV5-4 and J is TRBJ1-2; no reliable D call. Trimming stripped 2 bases from V and 5 bases from J, with 10 bases between. The CDR3 sequence is 13 residues long. Per germline, CDR1 SGHNT and CDR2 YYREEE (reference sequence). The CDR3 bases are TGTGCCAGCAGCTTCCGGGCGGCGTATGGCTACACCTTC. Its translation: CASSFRAAYGYTF.

This chain joins TRBV4-1 and TRBJ1-4; D call uncertain. The V end lost 0 bases, the J end lost 0 bases, and 5 bases lay between the germline ends. There are 15 residues in the CDR3. CDR1 is MGHRA, CDR2 YSYEKL, per germline. CDR3 bases: TGCGCCAGCAGCCAAGACACCGCAACTAATGAAAAACTGTTTTTT. It encodes CASSQDTATNEKLFF.

This chain links TRBV5-1 with TRBJ2-7; TRBD2 aligns across 7 bases. V was pared by 2 bases and J by 6 bases, with 5 bases of the junction left unmatched. The CDR3 has 13 residues. The germline gives CDR1 SGHRS, CDR2 YFSETQ. CDR3 in DNA: TGCGCCAGCAGCTTACAAGGGGAGGGCGAGCAGTACTTC. As protein: CASSLQGEGEQYF. Based on the CDR3 plus reference TRBV5-1 and TRBJ2-7, the full variable domain is KAGVTQTPRYLIKTRGQQVTLSCSPISGHRSVSWYQQTPGQGLQFLFEYFSETQRNKGNFPGRFSGRQFSNSRSEMNVSTLELGDSALYLCASSLQGEGEQYFGPGTRLTVT.

In this sample, this clone turned up once. The genes are TRBV18 and TRBJ1-4; D is ambiguous. Deletions cut 2 bases from V and 8 bases from J, with 9 bases between. CDR3 size: 13 residues. Germline loops: CDR1 KGHSH, CDR2 LQKENI. In nucleotides, the CDR3 is TGTGCCAGCTCACCAGTCAGGCGAGAAAAACTGTTTTTT. This sequence encodes CASSPVRREKLFF.

V gene TRBV4-1 combines with J gene TRBJ2-1; D uncertain. With 1 base removed from V and 6 bases from J, the gap between germline ends came to 10 bases. This CDR3 comprises 14 residues. Germline V CDR1 and CDR2: MGHRA, YSYEKL. CDR3 nucleotides: TGCGCCAGCAGCCAAGTCCACAGCCCCAATGAGCAGTTCTTC. It codes for CASSQVHSPNEQFF.

The CDR3: CASSGPASGGGEAFF. In DNA form, the CDR3 reads TGTGCCAGTAGTGGCCCCGCTTCGGGGGGAGGTGAAGCTTTCTTT. The rearrangement links TRBV19 to TRBJ1-1; D may be TRBD1 (5 bases). This CDR3 is built from 15 residues. CDR1 is LNHDA and CDR2 is SQIVND in the germline V gene (reference sequence). V was pared by 5 bases and J by 7 bases, with 20 bases between.